A selection of T cell receptor beta chains follows, all from one sample in a study of patients with pleural tuberculosis. TCRdb analysed the reads with MiXCR anew, one entry per CDR3 protein. Here the sample spans 25,000 to 30,000 distinct CDR3 sequences, 15% to 20% being singletons. Source material: peripheral blood. Receptors originate from a human donor with pleural tuberculosis. CDR3s include the opening cysteine and the closing phenylalanine or tryptophan. Each record gives: V gene, CDR3 protein.

TRBV2 | CATKDANEKLFF
TRBV6-1 | CASSERLAGGDEQLF
TRBV10-3 | CASKEEEISSYEQYF
TRBV25-1 | CASKSNHNEQFF
TRBV20-1 | CSASGGRGVNEQFF
TRBV5-1 | CASSLGPQETQYF
TRBV7-2 | CASSLKSGGTYEQYF
TRBV6-1 | CASSALLPVQPQHF
TRBV28 | CASMENTSYGYTF
TRBV29-1 | CSVFEAGAFGYTF
TRBV6-1 | CASSRLAEETQYF
TRBV4-3 | CASSQERDYEQFF
TRBV28 | CASNPGQTYEQYF
TRBV13 | CASSLDDKQYF
TRBV9 | CASSPPDGPNEQFF
TRBV18 | CASSPTQGSSGNTIYF
TRBV12-3/TRBV12-4 | CASSLRGSGGGMPQYF
TRBV28 | CASSLSGASTGELFF
TRBV7-9 | CVSSLLWREAFF
TRBV24-1 | CATSDATGLGRVETQYF
TRBV5-4 | CASSGWDGGGSETQYF
TRBV7-9 | CASSWTGNIPIDPEAFF
TRBV11-2 | CASSLVKETQYF
TRBV28 | CATLGSNTGELFF
TRBV20-1 | CSAITGTGSSNQPQHF
TRBV19 | CASTKLPGQSNQPQHF
TRBV4-1 | CASSLATVTGELFF
TRBV29-1 | CSVEDRRVNYGYTF
TRBV27 | CASSLSLAGGPGEQFF
TRBV6-5 | CASRYTRRASF
TRBV3-1 | CASSQEVGSSEAFF
TRBV20-1 | CSASSGETQYF
TRBV12-3/TRBV12-4 | CASSMGLENSPLHF
TRBV19 | CASSGYTGSTSEAFF
TRBV20-1 | CSAKPRDSSMNTEALF
TRBV29-1 | CSARRQGLNNEQFF
TRBV19 | CASTSDRGSEKLFF
TRBV9 | CASSVVPSSGNTIYF
TRBV11-1 | CASSPGPGGSNEQFF
TRBV27 | CASSEGRTGYTF
TRBV10-1 | CASSESAGTGEETQYF
TRBV7-6 | CASSLQGLDSPLHF
TRBV6-5 | CASSSLVVRGTGAFF
TRBV5-4 | CTSSLGQGGTEAFF
TRBV10-3 | CATLLAANYNEQFF
TRBV3-1 | CSSSVQTGTRNSPFHF
TRBV7-9 | CASSLEGQETQYF
TRBV9 | CASSSSTGGSETQYF
TRBV9 | CASSVDTGTRLPLHF
TRBV11-2 | CASSSLKGRGETQYF
TRBV6-1 | CAIGGTGPDEQYF
TRBV25-1 | CASKGNTGELFF
TRBV20-1 | CSAGVQGTNSNQPQHF
TRBV7-3 | CASSLNRDIAGANVLTF
TRBV10-3 | CAIAQQAGEASGNTIYF